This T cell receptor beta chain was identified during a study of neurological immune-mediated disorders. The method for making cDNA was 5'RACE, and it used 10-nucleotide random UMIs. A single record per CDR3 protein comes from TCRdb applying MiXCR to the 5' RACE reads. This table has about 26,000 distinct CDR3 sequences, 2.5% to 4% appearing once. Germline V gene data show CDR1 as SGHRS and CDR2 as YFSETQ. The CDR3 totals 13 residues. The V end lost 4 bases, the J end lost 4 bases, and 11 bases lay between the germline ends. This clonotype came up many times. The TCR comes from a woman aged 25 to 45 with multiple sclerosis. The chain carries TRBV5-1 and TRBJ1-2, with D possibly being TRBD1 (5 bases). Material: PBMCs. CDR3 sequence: CASSDIRAYGYTF. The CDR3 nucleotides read TGCGCCAGCAGCGACATCAGGGCCTATGGCTACACCTTC.